Sequencing of this T cell receptor (beta chain) was carried out in a study of blood T cell repertoires in COVID-19. In the study's own analysis: Reference gene primer amplification in the assay estimated nucleated cell counts. Sequenced by immunoSEQ multiplex PCR; TCRdb stores in-frame clones only, minus some. V, J and clone size reflect that table, while D and trimming were determined from the DNA. Among about 100,000 clones listed, about 87% were seen once. There are 15 residues in the CDR3. CDR1 and CDR2 (germline): SGHNT, YYREEE (reference sequence). The V gene lost 1 base and the J gene lost 2 bases, with 12 bases spanning the gap. The Seattle site enrolled patients during active infection and followed them longitudinally.

V is TRBV5-4 and J is TRBJ2-5; TRBD2 might be the D (5 bases). The TCR was taken from a human donor with COVID-19, enrolled during active disease. The donor label of this sample is uncertain. Input material: peripheral blood. The CDR3 region is CASSLPGERQETQYF. The DNA of the CDR3 is TGTGCCAGCAGCTTGCCCGGGGAGAGACAAGAGACCCAGTACTTC. The entire variable domain, with the rest obtained from reference TRBV5-4 and TRBJ2-5, is as follows: ETGVTQSPTHLIKTRGQQVTLRCSSQSGHNTVSWYQQALGQGPQFIFQYYREEENGRGNFPPRFSGLQFPNYSSELNVNALELDDSALYLCASSLPGERQETQYFGPGTRLLVL.